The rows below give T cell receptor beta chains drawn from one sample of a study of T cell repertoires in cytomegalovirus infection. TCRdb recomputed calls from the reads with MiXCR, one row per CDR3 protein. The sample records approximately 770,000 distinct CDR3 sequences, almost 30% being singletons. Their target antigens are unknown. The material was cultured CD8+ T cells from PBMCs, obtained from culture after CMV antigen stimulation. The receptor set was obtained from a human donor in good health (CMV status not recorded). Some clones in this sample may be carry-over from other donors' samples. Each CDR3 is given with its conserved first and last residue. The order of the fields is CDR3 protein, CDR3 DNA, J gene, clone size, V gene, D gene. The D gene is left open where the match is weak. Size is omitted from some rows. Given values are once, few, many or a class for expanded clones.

CDR3 protein: CASRPGYTEAFF
CDR3 DNA: TGTGCCAGCAGGCCAGGGTACACTGAAGCTTTCTTT
J gene: TRBJ1-1
clone size: -
V gene: TRBV12-3/TRBV12-4
D gene: -

CDR3 protein: CASSLRAGSGDQPQHF
CDR3 DNA: TGTGCCAGCAGTTTACGGGCGGGGAGTGGGGATCAGCCCCAGCATTTT
J gene: TRBJ1-5
clone size: many
V gene: TRBV12-3/TRBV12-4
D gene: -

CDR3 protein: CASIWSPSGGVLNTGELFF
CDR3 DNA: TGTGCCAGCATCTGGTCTCCTAGCGGGGGTGTATTGAACACCGGGGAGCTGTTTTTT
J gene: TRBJ2-2
clone size: -
V gene: TRBV7-9
D gene: TRBD2

CDR3 protein: CASSFLGQFDEQFF
CDR3 DNA: TGTGCCAGCAGTTTTCTGGGGCAGTTCGATGAGCAGTTCTTC
J gene: TRBJ2-1
clone size: -
V gene: TRBV28
D gene: -

CDR3 protein: CASSIGQPTRGYTF
CDR3 DNA: TGTGCCAGTAGTATCGGACAGCCCACACGGGGTTACACCTTC
J gene: TRBJ1-2
clone size: -
V gene: TRBV19
D gene: -

CDR3 protein: CASRGYPENTEAFF
CDR3 DNA: TGTGCCAGCAGGGGGTACCCGGAAAACACTGAAGCTTTCTTT
J gene: TRBJ1-1
clone size: few
V gene: TRBV6-6
D gene: -

CDR3 protein: CASSPRRVNEKLFF
CDR3 DNA: TGTGCCAGCAGCCCGAGACGAGTTAATGAAAAACTGTTTTTT
J gene: TRBJ1-4
clone size: few
V gene: TRBV3-1
D gene: -

CDR3 protein: CATQEVQGFWQPQHF
CDR3 DNA: TGTGCCACTCAGGAAGTACAGGGTTTTTGGCAGCCCCAGCATTTT
J gene: TRBJ1-5
clone size: few
V gene: TRBV19
D gene: -

CDR3 protein: CASSLLPPSAGGVYEQFF
CDR3 DNA: TGTGCCAGCAGTTTATTGCCCCCCTCAGCGGGGGGAGTCTATGAGCAGTTCTTC
J gene: TRBJ2-1
clone size: few
V gene: TRBV27
D gene: TRBD2

CDR3 protein: CASSLTSPGQGPYNEQFF
CDR3 DNA: TGTGCCAGCAGCTTAACAAGCCCGGGGCAGGGGCCTTACAATGAGCAGTTCTTC
J gene: TRBJ2-1
clone size: -
V gene: TRBV7-2
D gene: -

CDR3 protein: CASSSWGANTGELFF
CDR3 DNA: TGTGCCAGCAGCTCGTGGGGGGCGAACACCGGGGAGCTGTTTTTT
J gene: TRBJ2-2
clone size: -
V gene: TRBV11-3
D gene: -

CDR3 protein: CASSYSKETEAFF
CDR3 DNA: TGTGCCAGCAGTTACTCGAAGGAAACTGAAGCTTTCTTT
J gene: TRBJ1-1
clone size: -
V gene: TRBV6-6
D gene: -

CDR3 protein: CASSPNWGPSSYEQYF
CDR3 DNA: TGTGCCAGCAGCCCCAATTGGGGTCCGAGCTCCTACGAGCAGTACTTC
J gene: TRBJ2-7
clone size: many
V gene: TRBV7-6
D gene: -

CDR3 protein: CASTFGDTAFGGANVLTF
CDR3 DNA: TGTGCCAGTACGTTCGGGGACACCGCTTTTGGTGGGGCCAACGTCCTGACTTTC
J gene: TRBJ2-6
clone size: -
V gene: TRBV19
D gene: -

CDR3 protein: CASSSGQGRPSRGYTF
CDR3 DNA: TGTGCCAGCAGTTCGGGACAGGGGCGGCCATCGAGAGGCTACACCTTC
J gene: TRBJ1-2
clone size: -
V gene: TRBV27
D gene: TRBD1

CDR3 protein: CASSLSLSGELFF
CDR3 DNA: TGTGCCAGCAGCTTAAGTCTGTCCGGGGAGCTGTTTTTT
J gene: TRBJ2-2
clone size: -
V gene: TRBV7-3
D gene: -

CDR3 protein: CASSVDGSGGISDTQYF
CDR3 DNA: TGTGCCAGCAGCGTAGATGGGAGCGGGGGGATATCGGATACGCAGTATTTT
J gene: TRBJ2-3
clone size: few
V gene: TRBV9
D gene: TRBD2

CDR3 protein: CASSVSGGAPEQFF
CDR3 DNA: TGTGCCAGCAGCGTTAGCGGGGGGGCCCCCGAGCAGTTCTTC
J gene: TRBJ2-1
clone size: many
V gene: TRBV7-6
D gene: TRBD2

CDR3 protein: CASRDGVGGYNEQFF
CDR3 DNA: TGTGCCAGCAGGGACGGCGTAGGGGGGTACAATGAGCAGTTCTTC
J gene: TRBJ2-1
clone size: -
V gene: TRBV6-2/TRBV6-3
D gene: -

CDR3 protein: CASSDTGQGTDTQYF
CDR3 DNA: TGTGCCAGCAGTGATACGGGACAGGGCACAGATACGCAGTATTTT
J gene: TRBJ2-3
clone size: -
V gene: TRBV2
D gene: TRBD1

CDR3 protein: CASVQGEGNQPQHF
CDR3 DNA: TGTGCCAGTGTACAGGGTGAAGGGAACCAGCCCCAGCATTTT
J gene: TRBJ1-5
clone size: -
V gene: TRBV19
D gene: -

CDR3 protein: CASSLPTRGAYNEQFF
CDR3 DNA: TGTGCCAGCAGCCTCCCGACTAGAGGGGCCTACAATGAGCAGTTCTTC
J gene: TRBJ2-1
clone size: -
V gene: TRBV7-9
D gene: -